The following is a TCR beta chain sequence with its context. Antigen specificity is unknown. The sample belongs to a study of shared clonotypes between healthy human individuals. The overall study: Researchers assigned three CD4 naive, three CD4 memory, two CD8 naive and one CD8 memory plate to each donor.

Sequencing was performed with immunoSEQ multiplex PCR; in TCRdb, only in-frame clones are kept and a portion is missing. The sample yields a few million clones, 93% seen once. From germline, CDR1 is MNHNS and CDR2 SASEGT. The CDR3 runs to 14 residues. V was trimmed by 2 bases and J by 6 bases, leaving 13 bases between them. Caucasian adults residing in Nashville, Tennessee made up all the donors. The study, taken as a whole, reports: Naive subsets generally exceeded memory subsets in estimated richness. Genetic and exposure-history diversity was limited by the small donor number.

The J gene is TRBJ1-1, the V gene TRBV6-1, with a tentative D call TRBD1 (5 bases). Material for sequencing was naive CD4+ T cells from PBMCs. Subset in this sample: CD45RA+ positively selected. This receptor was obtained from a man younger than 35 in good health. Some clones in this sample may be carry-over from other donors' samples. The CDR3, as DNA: TGTGCCAGCAGTGAAACCGGGGGAATCGCTGAAGCTTTCTTT. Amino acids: CASSETGGIAEAFF.